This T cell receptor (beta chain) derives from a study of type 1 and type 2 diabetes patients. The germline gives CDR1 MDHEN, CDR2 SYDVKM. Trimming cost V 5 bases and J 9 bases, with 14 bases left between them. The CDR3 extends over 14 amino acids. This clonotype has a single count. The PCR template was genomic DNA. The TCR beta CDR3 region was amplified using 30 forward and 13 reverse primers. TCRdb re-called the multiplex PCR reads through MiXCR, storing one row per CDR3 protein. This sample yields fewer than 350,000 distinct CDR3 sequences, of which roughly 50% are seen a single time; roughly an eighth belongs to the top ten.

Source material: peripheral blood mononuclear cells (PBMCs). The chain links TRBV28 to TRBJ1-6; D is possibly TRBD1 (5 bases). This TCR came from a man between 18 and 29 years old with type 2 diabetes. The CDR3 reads CASSPGQILSPLHF. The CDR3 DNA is TGTGCCAGCAGTCCTGGACAAATACTTTCACCCCTCCACTTT.